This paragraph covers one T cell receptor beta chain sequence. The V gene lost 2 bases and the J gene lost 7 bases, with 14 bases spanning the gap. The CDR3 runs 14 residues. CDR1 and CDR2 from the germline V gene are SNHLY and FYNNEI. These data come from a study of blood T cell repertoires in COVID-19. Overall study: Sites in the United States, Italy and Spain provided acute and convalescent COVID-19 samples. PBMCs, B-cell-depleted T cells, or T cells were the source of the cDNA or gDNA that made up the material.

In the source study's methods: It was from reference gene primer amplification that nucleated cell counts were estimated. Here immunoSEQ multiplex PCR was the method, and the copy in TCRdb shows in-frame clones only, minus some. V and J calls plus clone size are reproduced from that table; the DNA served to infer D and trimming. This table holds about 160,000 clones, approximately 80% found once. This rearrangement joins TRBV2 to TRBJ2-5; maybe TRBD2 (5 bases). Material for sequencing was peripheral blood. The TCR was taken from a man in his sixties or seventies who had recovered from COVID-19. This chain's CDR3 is CASSETAGKVTQYF. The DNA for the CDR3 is TGTGCCAGCAGTGAAACCGCGGGCAAAGTGACCCAGTACTTC.